Listed below are T cell receptor beta chains from one sample, sequenced in a study of CD8 T cells in ankylosing spondylitis. TCRdb passed the 5' RACE reads through MiXCR, listing each CDR3 protein once. This table holds about 390,000 distinct CDR3 sequences, approximately 20% found once. Material: blood, either unsorted or a sorted T cell fraction (not recorded which). These receptors were collected from a male donor with ankylosing spondylitis. Both conserved end residues are part of each CDR3. Fields, in order: J gene, D gene, V gene, clone size, CDR3 DNA, CDR3 protein. A D gene is named only where the DNA matches it firmly. For some rows the clone size is stated as once, few or many, or as a class when expanded; others skip it.

j_call: TRBJ1-5
d_call: NA
v_call: TRBV6-2/TRBV6-3
clone_size: few
cdr3_nt: TGTGCCAGCAGTTACGCCGAAGGTAGCGATCAGCCCCAGCATTTT
cdr3_aa: CASSYAEGSDQPQHF

j_call: TRBJ2-3
d_call: NA
v_call: TRBV5-1
clone_size: few
cdr3_nt: TGCGCCAGCAGCGGTGGGACTTTGGGAGGAGATACGCAGTATTTT
cdr3_aa: CASSGGTLGGDTQYF

j_call: TRBJ2-5
d_call: NA
v_call: TRBV2
clone_size: few
cdr3_nt: TGTGCCAGCAGTGAAGGGATATCGACCCAGTACTTC
cdr3_aa: CASSEGISTQYF

j_call: TRBJ2-3
d_call: TRBD2
v_call: TRBV7-8
clone_size: NA
cdr3_nt: TGTGCCAGCAGCTTCCAACCAACTAGCGGTACGCAGTATTTT
cdr3_aa: CASSFQPTSGTQYF

j_call: TRBJ2-3
d_call: TRBD2
v_call: TRBV20-1
clone_size: NA
cdr3_nt: TGCAGTGCTACGTCGCAAGCGGGACCGTTCACAGATACGCAGTATTTT
cdr3_aa: CSATSQAGPFTDTQYF

j_call: TRBJ1-6
d_call: NA
v_call: TRBV9
clone_size: many
cdr3_nt: TGTGCCAGCAGCGGTACAGGGTACAATTCACCCCTCCACTTT
cdr3_aa: CASSGTGYNSPLHF

j_call: TRBJ2-1
d_call: TRBD2
v_call: TRBV6-1
clone_size: NA
cdr3_nt: TGTGCCAGCAGTAGGCTAGCGGGAGAGGGTGAGCAGTTCTTC
cdr3_aa: CASSRLAGEGEQFF

j_call: TRBJ2-1
d_call: NA
v_call: TRBV12-3/TRBV12-4
clone_size: few
cdr3_nt: TGTGCCAGCAGTTACCAGTACAATGAGCAGTTCTTC
cdr3_aa: CASSYQYNEQFF

j_call: TRBJ2-5
d_call: NA
v_call: TRBV2
clone_size: few
cdr3_nt: TGTGCCAGCAAATCAGCGTTGGGGGAAGGGACCCAGTACTTC
cdr3_aa: CASKSALGEGTQYF

j_call: TRBJ2-5
d_call: NA
v_call: TRBV10-1
clone_size: once
cdr3_nt: TGCGCCAGCAGTGTCAACCCCCAAGAGACCCAGTACTTC
cdr3_aa: CASSVNPQETQYF

j_call: TRBJ2-7
d_call: NA
v_call: TRBV6-5
clone_size: NA
cdr3_nt: TGTGCCAGCAGTTACTCGACAGCTCACTCCTACGAGCAGTACTTC
cdr3_aa: CASSYSTAHSYEQYF

j_call: TRBJ2-5
d_call: TRBD2
v_call: TRBV29-1
clone_size: NA
cdr3_nt: TGCAGCGTGCGGGGGACCCCTCAAGAGACCCAGTACTTC
cdr3_aa: CSVRGTPQETQYF

j_call: TRBJ2-7
d_call: NA
v_call: TRBV13
clone_size: few
cdr3_nt: TGTGCCAGCAGCTTAGCAGGGTCGCCCCAGCAGTACTTC
cdr3_aa: CASSLAGSPQQYF

j_call: TRBJ2-3
d_call: NA
v_call: TRBV20-1
clone_size: few
cdr3_nt: TGCAGTGCCGCCCCCGTGGCGGATACGCAGTATTTT
cdr3_aa: CSAAPVADTQYF

j_call: TRBJ1-5
d_call: NA
v_call: TRBV27
clone_size: NA
cdr3_nt: TGTGCCAGCAGTGGGGGCCGGGGTAATCAGCCCCAGCATTTT
cdr3_aa: CASSGGRGNQPQHF

j_call: TRBJ2-5
d_call: TRBD1
v_call: TRBV6-5
clone_size: NA
cdr3_nt: TGTGCCAGCAGTTCTACGGTTACAGGGGCACAAGAGACCCAGTACTTC
cdr3_aa: CASSSTVTGAQETQYF

j_call: TRBJ2-1
d_call: TRBD1
v_call: TRBV12-3/TRBV12-4
clone_size: NA
cdr3_nt: TGTGCCGGCAGGGCGACAGGGTCCTACAATGAGCAGTTCTTC
cdr3_aa: CAGRATGSYNEQFF

j_call: TRBJ2-1
d_call: NA
v_call: TRBV5-6
clone_size: many
cdr3_nt: TGTGCCAGCAGCTTTACTGGGGAGAGCTCCTACAATGAGCAGTTCTTC
cdr3_aa: CASSFTGESSYNEQFF

j_call: TRBJ2-1
d_call: NA
v_call: TRBV14
clone_size: few
cdr3_nt: TGTGCCAGCAGCCCCCAGAGCTCCTACAATGAGCAGTTCTTC
cdr3_aa: CASSPQSSYNEQFF

j_call: TRBJ2-1
d_call: NA
v_call: TRBV28
clone_size: NA
cdr3_nt: TGTGCCACTGAGGGAAATGAGCAGTTCTTC
cdr3_aa: CATEGNEQFF

j_call: TRBJ2-2
d_call: TRBD2
v_call: TRBV30
clone_size: NA
cdr3_nt: TGTGCCTGGACCATGGGACTAGCGGTAAACACCGGGGAGCTGTTTTTT
cdr3_aa: CAWTMGLAVNTGELFF

j_call: TRBJ1-3
d_call: TRBD1
v_call: TRBV24-1
clone_size: NA
cdr3_nt: TGTGCCACCAGTGATGGGACAGGCTCTGGAAACACCATATATTTT
cdr3_aa: CATSDGTGSGNTIYF

j_call: TRBJ1-4
d_call: NA
v_call: TRBV5-1
clone_size: many
cdr3_nt: TGCGCCAGCAGCTCGACAGGTGGGGAAAAACTGTTTTTT
cdr3_aa: CASSSTGGEKLFF

j_call: TRBJ1-6
d_call: NA
v_call: TRBV7-3
clone_size: NA
cdr3_nt: TGTGCCAGCAGCGCAAACAGAAATTCACCCCTCCACTTT
cdr3_aa: CASSANRNSPLHF

j_call: TRBJ2-1
d_call: NA
v_call: TRBV29-1
clone_size: many
cdr3_nt: TGCAGCGTTGAAACGGGTATCAATGAGCAGTTCTTC
cdr3_aa: CSVETGINEQFF

j_call: TRBJ2-2
d_call: NA
v_call: TRBV12-3/TRBV12-4
clone_size: few
cdr3_nt: TGTGCCAGCAGCCCAGGACTTGACACCGGGGAGCTGTTTTTT
cdr3_aa: CASSPGLDTGELFF

j_call: TRBJ1-6
d_call: NA
v_call: TRBV6-1
clone_size: NA
cdr3_nt: TGTGCCAGCAGTGTGGGGGAGACCTATAATTCACCCCTCCACTTT
cdr3_aa: CASSVGETYNSPLHF

j_call: TRBJ2-2
d_call: TRBD1
v_call: TRBV4-1
clone_size: NA
cdr3_nt: TGCGCCAGCAGCCGCCCGGGACAGGGTTCCGGGGAGCTGTTTTTT
cdr3_aa: CASSRPGQGSGELFF

j_call: TRBJ2-2
d_call: NA
v_call: TRBV4-3
clone_size: few
cdr3_nt: TGCGCCAGCAGCCCCCGTAGAGGGATCACCGGGGAGCTGTTTTTT
cdr3_aa: CASSPRRGITGELFF

j_call: TRBJ2-1
d_call: NA
v_call: TRBV3-1
clone_size: NA
cdr3_nt: TGTGCCAGCAGCCGCTATCCGAGCTCCTACAATGAGCAGTTCTTC
cdr3_aa: CASSRYPSSYNEQFF

j_call: TRBJ2-1
d_call: TRBD2
v_call: TRBV5-1
clone_size: NA
cdr3_nt: TGCGCCAGCAGCGCCGGGACTAGCTACGATGAGCAGTTCTTC
cdr3_aa: CASSAGTSYDEQFF

j_call: TRBJ1-1
d_call: NA
v_call: TRBV9
clone_size: few
cdr3_nt: TGTGCCAGCAGCGTACGGCCAGGGGCGAGGTCTGAAGCTTTCTTT
cdr3_aa: CASSVRPGARSEAFF

j_call: TRBJ1-3
d_call: TRBD1
v_call: TRBV5-1
clone_size: many
cdr3_nt: TGCGCCAGCAGCTTGGGGGACAGGGGAGCTGGAAACACCATATATTTT
cdr3_aa: CASSLGDRGAGNTIYF

j_call: TRBJ2-2
d_call: NA
v_call: TRBV6-2/TRBV6-3
clone_size: NA
cdr3_nt: TGTGCCAGCATGGCCGGGTCCACCGGGGAGCTGTTTTTT
cdr3_aa: CASMAGSTGELFF

j_call: TRBJ2-1
d_call: TRBD2
v_call: TRBV27
clone_size: few
cdr3_nt: TGTGCCAGCAGTGCCAACTGGCGGGAGTACAATGAGCAGTTCTTC
cdr3_aa: CASSANWREYNEQFF

j_call: TRBJ2-2
d_call: TRBD2
v_call: TRBV28
clone_size: NA
cdr3_nt: TGTGCCAGCAGTTTACTAGCGGGAGATGGGACCGGGGAGCTGTTTTTT
cdr3_aa: CASSLLAGDGTGELFF

j_call: TRBJ2-3
d_call: NA
v_call: TRBV5-1
clone_size: few
cdr3_nt: TGCGCCAGCAGCTTAGAGGATCTCACAGATACGCAGTATTTT
cdr3_aa: CASSLEDLTDTQYF

j_call: TRBJ2-5
d_call: NA
v_call: TRBV18
clone_size: NA
cdr3_nt: TGTGCCAGCTCACCAGGAGGAGGGATGGAGACCCAGTACTTC
cdr3_aa: CASSPGGGMETQYF